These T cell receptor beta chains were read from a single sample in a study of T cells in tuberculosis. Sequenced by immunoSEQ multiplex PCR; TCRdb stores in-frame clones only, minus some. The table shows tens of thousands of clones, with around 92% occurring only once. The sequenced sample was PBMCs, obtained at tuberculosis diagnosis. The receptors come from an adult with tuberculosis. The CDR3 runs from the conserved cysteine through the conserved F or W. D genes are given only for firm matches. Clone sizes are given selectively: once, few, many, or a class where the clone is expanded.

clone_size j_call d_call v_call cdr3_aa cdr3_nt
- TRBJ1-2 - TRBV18 CASSPRTASGYTF TGTGCCAGCTCACCCCGGACAGCCTCCGGCTACACCTTC
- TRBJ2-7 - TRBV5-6 CASSLVSSKIYEQYF TGTGCCAGCAGCTTGGTTTCTAGCAAAATCTACGAGCAGTACTTC
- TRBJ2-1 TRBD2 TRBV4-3 CASSQVSGLAYNEQFF TGCGCCAGCAGCCAAGTTTCGGGACTAGCCTACAATGAGCAGTTCTTC
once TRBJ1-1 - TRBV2 CASSEAQGLNTEAFF TGTGCCAGCAGTGAAGCGCAGGGTTTGAACACTGAAGCTTTCTTT
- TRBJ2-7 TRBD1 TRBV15 CATSTVTGYEQYF TGTGCCACCAGTACAGTGACAGGGTACGAGCAGTACTTC
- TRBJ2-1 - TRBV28 CASSFGSVNEQFF TGTGCCAGCAGTTTCGGCAGCGTCAATGAGCAGTTCTTC
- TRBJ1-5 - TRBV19 CASSFPSQPQHF TGTGCCAGTAGTTTCCCGAGCCAGCCCCAGCATTTT
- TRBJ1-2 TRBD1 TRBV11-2 CASSLEGQGANGYTF TGTGCCAGCAGCTTAGAGGGACAGGGGGCGAATGGCTACACCTTC
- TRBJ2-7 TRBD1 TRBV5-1 CASSPADRAGYEQYF TGCGCCAGCAGCCCTGCGGACAGGGCGGGCTACGAGCAGTACTTC
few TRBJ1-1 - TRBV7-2 CASSLSLGGWTEAFF TGTGCCAGCAGCTTATCGTTGGGGGGATGGACTGAAGCTTTCTTT
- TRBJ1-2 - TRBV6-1 CASKPGLLYGYTF TGTGCCAGCAAACCGGGACTTTTGTATGGCTACACCTTC
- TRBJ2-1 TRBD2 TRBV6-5 CASSYHAGGQYNEQFF TGTGCCAGCAGTTACCACGCGGGGGGCCAATACAATGAGCAGTTCTTC
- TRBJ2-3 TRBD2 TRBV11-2 CASSLRPSGGLDTQYF TGTGCCAGCAGCTTACGGCCGAGCGGGGGGTTAGATACGCAGTATTTT
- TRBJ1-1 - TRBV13 CASSLGRWVMYGDRGAFF TGTGCCAGCAGCTTAGGCCGCTGGGTTATGTATGGGGACCGGGGGGCTTTCTTT
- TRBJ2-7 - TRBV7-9 CASSRDIGNEQYF TGTGCCAGCAGCCGGGACATCGGGAACGAGCAGTACTTC
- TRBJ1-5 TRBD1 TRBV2 CASSEGLQGIQPQHF TGTGCCAGCAGTGAAGGTTTACAGGGGATTCAGCCCCAGCATTTT